The entry below describes one T cell receptor beta chain. Its antigen is unknown. The data derive from a study of identical twins. Study conclusions and caveats: Among out-of-frame alpha sequences shared by twins, low generation probability occurred in excess. Sharing of beta out-of-frame sequences by twins showed a weaker excess.

Template switching (which added a universal primer site) was used, and cDNA carried unique molecular identifiers. TCRdb analysed the 5' RACE reads with MiXCR anew, one entry per CDR3 protein. The sample carries 690,000 or so distinct CDR3 sequences, less than 10% recorded once. V was pared by 5 bases and J by 3 bases, with 15 bases between. Per germline, CDR1 SQVTM and CDR2 ANQGSEA. The CDR3 spans 14 residues. This sample was also put to use in a study of yellow fever vaccine responses in identical twins. This second report adds: Reportedly, twins showed a vaccine T cell response that looked partly convergent and partly personalized.

The chain links TRBV29-1 to TRBJ2-3; D may be TRBD1 (5 bases). This TCR derives from a woman between 18 and 29 years old in good health. The sequencing sample was made of PBMCs. The chain's CDR3 is CSVPRERMTDTQYF. The CDR3 DNA reads as TGCAGCGTTCCCAGGGAAAGGATGACAGATACGCAGTATTTT.